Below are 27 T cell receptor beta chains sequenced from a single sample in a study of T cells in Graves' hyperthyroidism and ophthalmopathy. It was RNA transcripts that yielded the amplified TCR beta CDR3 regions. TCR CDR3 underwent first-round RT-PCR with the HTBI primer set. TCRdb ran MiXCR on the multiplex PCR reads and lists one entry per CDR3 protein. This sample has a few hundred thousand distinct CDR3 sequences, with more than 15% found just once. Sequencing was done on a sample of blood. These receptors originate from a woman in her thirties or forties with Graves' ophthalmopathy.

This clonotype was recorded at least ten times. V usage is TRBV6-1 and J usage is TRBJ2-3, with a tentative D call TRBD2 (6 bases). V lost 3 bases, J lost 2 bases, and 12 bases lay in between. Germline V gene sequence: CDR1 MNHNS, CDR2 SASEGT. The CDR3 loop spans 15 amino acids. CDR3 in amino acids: CASSDDGGATDTQYF. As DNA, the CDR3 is TGTGCCAGCAGTGATGACGGAGGGGCCACAGATACGCAGTATTTT.

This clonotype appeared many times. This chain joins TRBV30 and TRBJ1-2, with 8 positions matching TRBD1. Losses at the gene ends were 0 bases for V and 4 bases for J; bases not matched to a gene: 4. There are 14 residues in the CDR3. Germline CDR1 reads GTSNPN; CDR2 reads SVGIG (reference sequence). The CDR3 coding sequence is TGTGCCTGGAGTGTACGGACAGGGACCTATGGCTACACCTTC. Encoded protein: CAWSVRTGTYGYTF.

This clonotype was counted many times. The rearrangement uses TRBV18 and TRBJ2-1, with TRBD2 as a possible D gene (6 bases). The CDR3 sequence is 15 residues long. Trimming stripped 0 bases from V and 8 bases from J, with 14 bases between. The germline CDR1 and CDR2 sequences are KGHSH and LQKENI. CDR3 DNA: TGTGCCAGCTCACCACCCTCTAGCGTATTCGATGAGCAGTTCTTC. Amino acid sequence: CASSPPSSVFDEQFF.

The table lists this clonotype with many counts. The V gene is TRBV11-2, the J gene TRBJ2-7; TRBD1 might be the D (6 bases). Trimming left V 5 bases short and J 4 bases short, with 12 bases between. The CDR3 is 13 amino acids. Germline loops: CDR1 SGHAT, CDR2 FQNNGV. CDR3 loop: CASSPGVSYEQYF. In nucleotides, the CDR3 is TGTGCCAGCAGCCCAGGGGTGTCATACGAGCAGTACTTC.

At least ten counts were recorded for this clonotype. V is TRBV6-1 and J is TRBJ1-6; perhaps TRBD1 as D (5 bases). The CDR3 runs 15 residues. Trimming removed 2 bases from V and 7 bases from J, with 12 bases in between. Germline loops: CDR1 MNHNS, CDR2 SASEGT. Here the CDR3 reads CASSELRGRNSPLHF. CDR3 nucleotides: TGTGCCAGCAGTGAACTGAGGGGACGGAATTCACCCCTCCACTTT.

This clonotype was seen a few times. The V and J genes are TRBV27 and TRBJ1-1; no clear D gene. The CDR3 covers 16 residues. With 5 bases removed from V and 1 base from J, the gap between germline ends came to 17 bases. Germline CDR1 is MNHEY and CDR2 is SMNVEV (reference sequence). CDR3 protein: CASSPSPTLRNTEAFF. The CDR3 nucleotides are TGTGCCAGCAGTCCTTCGCCCACGTTAAGGAACACTGAAGCTTTCTTT.

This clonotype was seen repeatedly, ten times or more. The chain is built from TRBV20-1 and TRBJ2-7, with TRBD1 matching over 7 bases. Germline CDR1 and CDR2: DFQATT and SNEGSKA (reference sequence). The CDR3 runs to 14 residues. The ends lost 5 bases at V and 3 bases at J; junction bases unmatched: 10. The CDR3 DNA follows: TGCAGTGCTCGACCCGCCGACAGGGACTACGAGCAGTACTTC. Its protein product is CSARPADRDYEQYF.

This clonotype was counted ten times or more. The CDR3 protein is CASSQNGELFF. The CDR3 DNA sequence: TGTGCCAGCAGCCAGAACGGGGAGCTGTTTTTT. The chain employs TRBV7-3 and TRBJ2-2; no reliable D call. From germline, CDR1 is SGHTA and CDR2 FQGTGA. V lost 5 bases and J 7 bases, leaving 5 bases between the germline ends. The CDR3 runs to 11 residues. The full variable domain, completed using reference TRBV7-3 and TRBJ2-2, is GAGVSQTPSNKVTEKGKYVELRCDPISGHTALYWYRQSLGQGPEFLIYFQGTGAADDSGLPNDRFFAVRPEGSVSTLKIQRTERGDSAVYLCASSQNGELFFGEGSRLTVL.

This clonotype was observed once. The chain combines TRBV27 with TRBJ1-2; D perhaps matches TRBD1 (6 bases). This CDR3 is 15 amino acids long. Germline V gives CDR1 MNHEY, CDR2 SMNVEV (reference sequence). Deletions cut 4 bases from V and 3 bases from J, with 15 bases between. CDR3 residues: CASSSSGQPYYGYTF. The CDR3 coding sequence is TGTGCCAGCAGTTCGTCCGGACAGCCCTACTATGGCTACACCTTC.

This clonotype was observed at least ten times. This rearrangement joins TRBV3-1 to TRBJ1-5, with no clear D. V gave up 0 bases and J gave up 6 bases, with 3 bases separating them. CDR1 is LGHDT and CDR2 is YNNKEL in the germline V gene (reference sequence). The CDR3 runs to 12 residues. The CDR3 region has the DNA TGTGCCAGCAGCCAAGATGTTCAGCCCCAGCATTTT. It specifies CASSQDVQPQHF.

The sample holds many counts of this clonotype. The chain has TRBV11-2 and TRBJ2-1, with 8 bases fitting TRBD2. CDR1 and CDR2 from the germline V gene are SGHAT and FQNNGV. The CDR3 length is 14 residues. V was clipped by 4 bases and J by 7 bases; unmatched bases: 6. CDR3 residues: CASSSGLAENEQFF. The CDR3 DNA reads TGTGCCAGCAGCTCCGGACTAGCAGAGAATGAGCAGTTCTTC. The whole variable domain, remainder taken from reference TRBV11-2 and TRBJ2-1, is EAGVAQSPRYKIIEKRQSVAFWCNPISGHATLYWYQQILGQGPKLLIQFQNNGVVDDSQLPKDRFSAERLKGVDSTLKIQPAKLEDSAVYLCASSSGLAENEQFFGPGTRLTVL.

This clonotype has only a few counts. CDR3 coding DNA: TGTGCCTGGAGTCCTGGGACCCTCGTGGGCACTGAAGCTTTCTTT. Translating it yields CAWSPGTLVGTEAFF. The chain has TRBV30 and TRBJ1-1; tentatively, D is TRBD1 (5 bases). Between the trimmed V and J ends, which lost 2 bases and 4 bases, there was a span of 17 bases. The germline CDR1 and CDR2 sequences are GTSNPN and SVGIG (reference sequence). CDR3 length: 15 residues.

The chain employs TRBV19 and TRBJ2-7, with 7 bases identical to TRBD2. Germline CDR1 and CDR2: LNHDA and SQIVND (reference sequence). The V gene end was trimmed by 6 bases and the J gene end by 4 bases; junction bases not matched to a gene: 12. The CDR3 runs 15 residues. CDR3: CASSYSGTISYEQYF. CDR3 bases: TGTGCCAGTAGCTACTCCGGGACTATCTCATACGAGCAGTACTTC.

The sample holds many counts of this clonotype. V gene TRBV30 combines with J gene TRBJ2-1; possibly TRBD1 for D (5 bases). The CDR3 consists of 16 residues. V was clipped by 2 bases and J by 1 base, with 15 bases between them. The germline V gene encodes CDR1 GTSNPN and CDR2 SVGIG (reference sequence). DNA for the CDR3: TGTGCCTGGAGTTTGTGGAGTCAGGGTTCCTACAATGAGCAGTTCTTC. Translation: CAWSLWSQGSYNEQFF.

The CDR3 here is CASSRDRSNNEQFF. CDR3 nucleotide sequence: TGTGCCAGCAGCCGGGACAGATCTAACAATGAGCAGTTCTTC. The chain links TRBV3-1 to TRBJ2-1; 7 bases are a match to TRBD1. Germline loops: CDR1 LGHDT, CDR2 YNNKEL (reference sequence). The CDR3 contains 14 residues. The V and J ends lost 4 bases and 5 bases, in that order; junction bases with no gene match: 5.

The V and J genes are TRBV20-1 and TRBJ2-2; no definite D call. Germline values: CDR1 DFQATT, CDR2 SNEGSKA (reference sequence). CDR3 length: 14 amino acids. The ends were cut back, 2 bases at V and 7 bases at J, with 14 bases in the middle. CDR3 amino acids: CSARPSDLGGELFF. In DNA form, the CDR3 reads TGCAGTGCTAGACCGTCCGACCTGGGCGGGGAGCTGTTTTTT.

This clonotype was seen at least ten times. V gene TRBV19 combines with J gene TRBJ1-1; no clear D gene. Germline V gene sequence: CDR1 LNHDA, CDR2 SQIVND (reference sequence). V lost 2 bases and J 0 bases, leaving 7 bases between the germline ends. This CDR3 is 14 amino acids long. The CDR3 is CASSITRMNTEAFF. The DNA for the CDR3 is TGTGCCAGTAGTATAACCAGGATGAACACTGAAGCTTTCTTT.

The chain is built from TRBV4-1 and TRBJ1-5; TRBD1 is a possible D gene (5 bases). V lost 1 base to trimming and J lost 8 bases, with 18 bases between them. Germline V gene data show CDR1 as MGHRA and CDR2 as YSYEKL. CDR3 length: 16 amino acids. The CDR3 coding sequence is TGCGCCAGCAGCCAAGGTAGCCGAAGTCGGGGGGAGCCCCAGCATTTT. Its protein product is CASSQGSRSRGEPQHF.

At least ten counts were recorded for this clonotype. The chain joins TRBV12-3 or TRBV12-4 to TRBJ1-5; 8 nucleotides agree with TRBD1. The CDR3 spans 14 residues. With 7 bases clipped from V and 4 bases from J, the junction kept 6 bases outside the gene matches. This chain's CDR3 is CASTPDRVNQPQHF. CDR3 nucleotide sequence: TGTGCCAGCACCCCGGACAGGGTAAATCAGCCCCAGCATTTT.

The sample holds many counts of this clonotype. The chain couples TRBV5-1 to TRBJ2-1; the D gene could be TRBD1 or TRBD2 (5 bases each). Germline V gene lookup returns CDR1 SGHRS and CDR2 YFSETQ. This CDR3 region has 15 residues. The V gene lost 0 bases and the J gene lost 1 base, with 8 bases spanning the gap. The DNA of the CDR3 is TGCGCCAGCAGCTTGGGAGGGGTTTCCTACAATGAGCAGTTCTTC. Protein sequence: CASSLGGVSYNEQFF.

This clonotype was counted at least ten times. The CDR3, as DNA: TGTGCCAGCAGTGAACGGGAGTTGGGAGAAGCTTTCTTT. It encodes CASSERELGEAFF. The chain uses TRBV2 and TRBJ1-1; no firm D call. The V gene's germline CDR1 is SNHLY and CDR2 FYNNEI. The V end lost 2 bases, the J end lost 8 bases, and 12 bases lay between the germline ends. The CDR3 is made up of 13 amino acids. The variable domain in full, with the rest retrieved from reference TRBV2 and TRBJ1-1, is EPEVTQTPSHQVTQMGQEVILRCVPISNHLYFYWYRQILGQKVEFLVSFYNNEISEKSEIFDDQFSVERPDGSNFTLKIRSTKLEDSAMYFCASSERELGEAFFGQGTRLTVV.

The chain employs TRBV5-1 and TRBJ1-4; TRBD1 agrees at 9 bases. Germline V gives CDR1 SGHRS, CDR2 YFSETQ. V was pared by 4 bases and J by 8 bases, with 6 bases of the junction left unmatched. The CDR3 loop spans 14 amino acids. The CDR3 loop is CASSAGQGKEKLFF. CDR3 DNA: TGCGCCAGCAGCGCCGGACAGGGGAAGGAAAAACTGTTTTTT. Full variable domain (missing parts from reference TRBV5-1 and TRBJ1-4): KAGVTQTPRYLIKTRGQQVTLSCSPISGHRSVSWYQQTPGQGLQFLFEYFSETQRNKGNFPGRFSGRQFSNSRSEMNVSTLELGDSALYLCASSAGQGKEKLFFGSGTQLSVL.

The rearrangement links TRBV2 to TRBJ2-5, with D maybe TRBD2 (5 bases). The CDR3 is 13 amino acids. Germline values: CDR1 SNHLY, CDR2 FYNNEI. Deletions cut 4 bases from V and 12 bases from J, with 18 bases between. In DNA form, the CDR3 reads TGTGCCAGCAGTGCAGAAGATCGGCAGAGGGAGTACTTC. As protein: CASSAEDRQREYF. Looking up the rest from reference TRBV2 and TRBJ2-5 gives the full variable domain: EPEVTQTPSHQVTQMGQEVILRCVPISNHLYFYWYRQILGQKVEFLVSFYNNEISEKSEIFDDQFSVERPDGSNFTLKIRSTKLEDSAMYFCASSAEDRQREYFGPGTRLLVL.

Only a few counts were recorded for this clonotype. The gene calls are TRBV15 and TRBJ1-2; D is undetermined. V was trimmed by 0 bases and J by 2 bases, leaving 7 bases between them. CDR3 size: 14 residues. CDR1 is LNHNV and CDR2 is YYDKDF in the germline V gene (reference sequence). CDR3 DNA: TGTGCCACCAGCAGAGATATGAACAACTATGGCTACACCTTC. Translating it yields CATSRDMNNYGYTF.

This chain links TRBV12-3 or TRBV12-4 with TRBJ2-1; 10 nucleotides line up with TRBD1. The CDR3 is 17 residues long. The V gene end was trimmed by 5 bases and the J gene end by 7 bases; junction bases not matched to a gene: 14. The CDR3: CASSRTTGGMAKNEQFF. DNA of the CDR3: TGTGCCAGCAGTCGGACGACAGGGGGCATGGCAAAAAATGAGCAGTTCTTC.

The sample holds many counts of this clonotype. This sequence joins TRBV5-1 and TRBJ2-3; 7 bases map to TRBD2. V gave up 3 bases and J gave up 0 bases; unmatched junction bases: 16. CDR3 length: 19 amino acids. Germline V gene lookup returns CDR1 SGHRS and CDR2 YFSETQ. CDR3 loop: CASSWEFGGRDPSTDTQYF. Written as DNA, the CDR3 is TGCGCCAGCAGCTGGGAGTTTGGCGGGAGAGACCCTAGCACAGATACGCAGTATTTT. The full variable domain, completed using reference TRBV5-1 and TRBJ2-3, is KAGVTQTPRYLIKTRGQQVTLSCSPISGHRSVSWYQQTPGQGLQFLFEYFSETQRNKGNFPGRFSGRQFSNSRSEMNVSTLELGDSALYLCASSWEFGGRDPSTDTQYFGPGTRLTVL.

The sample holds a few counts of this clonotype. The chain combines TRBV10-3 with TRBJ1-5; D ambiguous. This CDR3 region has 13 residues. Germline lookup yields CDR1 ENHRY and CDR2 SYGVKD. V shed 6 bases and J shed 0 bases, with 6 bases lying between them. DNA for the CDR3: TGTGCCATCAGGCAGAATAGCAATCAGCCCCAGCATTTT. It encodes CAIRQNSNQPQHF.